Shown below are 27 T cell receptor beta chains from a single sample sequenced in a study of cytomegalovirus exposure and HLA in healthy donors. This PCR relied on a set of 60 Vbeta primers and 13 Jbeta primers. The method was immunoSEQ multiplex PCR; TCRdb's version includes in-frame clones alone and lacks a portion of them. The data show over 150,000 clones, roughly 80% seen once. The sample taken for sequencing was PBMCs. The origin of the receptors is a man aged 25 to 40 in good health and CMV-seronegative.

V is TRBV9 and J is TRBJ2-1; 9 bases fit TRBD1. V shed 4 bases, J shed 0 bases, and the junction held 11 bases outside the gene matches. The CDR3 has 18 residues. In germline, CDR1 is SGDLS, CDR2 YYNGEE. CDR3 coding DNA: TGTGCCAGCAGCCTCCGGGACAGGGTTGGAAACTCCTACAATGAGCAGTTCTTC. Translated, it gives CASSLRDRVGNSYNEQFF. The complete variable domain, with remaining parts taken from reference TRBV9 and TRBJ2-1, reads DSGVTQTPKHLITATGQRVTLRCSPRSGDLSVYWYQQSLDQGLQFLIQYYNGEERAKGNILERFSAQQFPDLHSELNLSSLELGDSALYFCASSLRDRVGNSYNEQFFGPGTRLTVL.

The rearrangement uses TRBV29-1 and TRBJ1-2, with D maybe TRBD1 (6 bases). Germline-derived CDR1 and CDR2 are SQVTM and ANQGSEA. V lost 6 bases to trimming and J lost 5 bases, with 13 bases between them. The CDR3 is 12 amino acids. The CDR3 nucleotides are TGCAGCGTACCCGGGACATTGTATGGCTACACCTTC. It encodes CSVPGTLYGYTF.

The CDR3 loop is CASSLGGLNQPQHF. The CDR3 nucleotides read TGTGCCAGCAGCTTGGGAGGTTTAAATCAGCCCCAGCATTTT. This rearrangement joins TRBV5-6 to TRBJ1-5; D unresolved. The CDR3 has 14 residues. Per the germline V gene, CDR1 is SGHDT and CDR2 is YYEEEE. V was shortened by 0 bases and J by 4 bases, with 8 bases between the two germline ends.

This clone has only one observation. V and J are TRBV29-1 and TRBJ1-5; TRBD1 might be the D (5 bases). CDR3 size: 15 residues. The germline gives CDR1 SQVTM, CDR2 ANQGSEA. Deletions cut 4 bases from V and 1 base from J, with 14 bases between. The DNA of the CDR3 is TGCAGCGTTGTCACAGGAGAATCAAGCAATCAGCCCCAGCATTTT. Amino acid sequence: CSVVTGESSNQPQHF.

This clone was seen only a few times. The chain combines TRBV29-1 with TRBJ2-7, with 7 bases aligning to TRBD2. V lost 7 bases and J lost 6; bases outside the gene matches: 6. This CDR3 has 11 amino acids. Germline V lookup: CDR1 SQVTM, CDR2 ANQGSEA. CDR3 sequence (DNA): TGCAGCGCCCGGACTAGTTTCGAGCAGTACTTC. Translating gives CSARTSFEQYF.

V and J are TRBV5-1 and TRBJ2-2; D gene uncertain. V dropped 0 bases and J dropped 5 bases, with 11 bases sitting between them. Germline V CDR1 and CDR2: SGHRS, YFSETQ. The CDR3 totals 15 residues. CDR3 coding DNA: TGCGCCAGCAGCTTGGGGCAGGTTGTAACCGGGGAGCTGTTTTTT. Its protein product is CASSLGQVVTGELFF. The whole variable domain, filled in from reference TRBV5-1 and TRBJ2-2, reads KAGVTQTPRYLIKTRGQQVTLSCSPISGHRSVSWYQQTPGQGLQFLFEYFSETQRNKGNFPGRFSGRQFSNSRSEMNVSTLELGDSALYLCASSLGQVVTGELFFGEGSRLTVL.

The chain recombines TRBV27 with TRBJ2-2, with a weak D call TRBD1 (6 bases). The CDR3 sequence is 19 residues long. Deletions cut 4 bases from V and 0 bases from J, with 21 bases between. Germline CDR1 and CDR2: MNHEY and SMNVEV (reference sequence). In DNA, the CDR3 is TGTGCCAGCAGTTCAATCCCGGACAGTTTTTACGCGAACACCGGGGAGCTGTTTTTT. It encodes CASSSIPDSFYANTGELFF.

The CDR3 DNA reads TGCGCCAGCAGCTTGGGTGGACTAGAAGGAGAGACCCAGTACTTC. It specifies CASSLGGLEGETQYF. The chain carries TRBV5-1 and TRBJ2-5; 7 bases are shared with TRBD2. The CDR3 consists of 15 residues. Germline loops: CDR1 SGHRS, CDR2 YFSETQ. V shed 0 bases and J 4 bases; nucleotides not matched to a gene: 6.

V and J are TRBV30 and TRBJ1-1; D gene ambiguous. Germline V gene lookup returns CDR1 GTSNPN and CDR2 SVGIG (reference sequence). V was trimmed by 3 bases and J by 0 bases, leaving 5 bases between them. The CDR3 has 12 residues. The chain's CDR3 is CAWRHLNTEAFF. CDR3 in DNA: TGTGCCTGGAGACACCTGAACACTGAAGCTTTCTTT.

The J gene is TRBJ2-1, the V gene TRBV7-9, with D tentatively TRBD2 (6 bases). V was pared by 4 bases and J by 6 bases, with 13 bases between. Germline CDR1 is SEHNR and CDR2 is FQNEAQ (reference sequence). This CDR3 has 14 residues. CDR3 DNA sequence: TGTGCCAGCAGCTATACTGGACTACTCAATGAGCAGTTCTTC. Amino acids: CASSYTGLLNEQFF.

This clone was seen just once. The chain recombines TRBV5-6 with TRBJ2-1; a possible D gene is TRBD2 (6 bases). This CDR3 is built from 15 residues. Germline loops: CDR1 SGHDT, CDR2 YYEEEE. V shed 2 bases and J shed 2 bases, with 11 bases lying between them. The CDR3 coding sequence is TGTGCCAGCAGCTTACCGACTAGTACCTACAATGAGCAGTTCTTC. Its translation: CASSLPTSTYNEQFF. The full variable domain, rest sourced from reference TRBV5-6 and TRBJ2-1, is DAGVTQSPTHLIKTRGQQVTLRCSPKSGHDTVSWYQQALGQGPQFIFQYYEEEERQRGNFPDRFSGHQFPNYSSELNVNALLLGDSALYLCASSLPTSTYNEQFFGPGTRLTVL.

Only one count was recorded for this clone. The chain joins TRBV9 to TRBJ1-4, with TRBD1 as a possible D gene (6 bases). CDR1 SGDLS and CDR2 YYNGEE come from the germline V gene. V was pared by 3 bases and J by 0 bases, with 15 bases between. The CDR3 sequence is 17 residues long. The CDR3 loop is CASSASQGFATNEKLFF. In DNA, the CDR3 is TGTGCCAGCAGCGCATCACAGGGTTTCGCAACTAATGAAAAACTGTTTTTT.

The table lists this clone with a few counts. The chain carries TRBV29-1 and TRBJ2-7, with 9 bases lining up with TRBD2. This CDR3 region has 13 residues. Losses at the gene ends were 2 bases for V and 2 bases for J; bases not matched to a gene: 1. Looked up from germline, CDR1 is SQVTM and CDR2 is ANQGSEA. The CDR3 here is CSVEPSGTYEQYF. CDR3 nucleotide sequence: TGCAGCGTTGAACCTAGCGGGACCTACGAGCAGTACTTC.

This clone has a handful of counts. The chain has TRBV7-3 and TRBJ1-5; no clear D gene. The CDR3 length is 14 residues. V was clipped by 5 bases and J by 0 bases, with 8 bases between them. Germline V gives CDR1 SGHTA, CDR2 FQGTGA. The CDR3 DNA sequence: TGTGCCAGCAGCGACAAATATAGCAATCAGCCCCAGCATTTT. Its translation is CASSDKYSNQPQHF.

The chain is built from TRBV28 and TRBJ2-7, with unresolved D. Looked up from germline, CDR1 is MDHEN and CDR2 is SYDVKM. There are 12 residues in the CDR3. V was trimmed by 1 base and J by 7 bases, leaving 8 bases between them. The DNA of the CDR3 is TGTGCCAGCAGTTTATTTACGAGGGAGCAGTACTTC. It codes for CASSLFTREQYF.

The chain links TRBV28 to TRBJ1-1, with D unresolved. CDR3 size: 12 residues. The germline CDR1 and CDR2 sequences are MDHEN and SYDVKM. Trimming shortened V by 6 bases and J by 8 bases, and 13 bases separated the two germline ends. CDR3 DNA: TGTGCCAGCAGCTCCGACACGTTCGAAGCTTTCTTT. It specifies CASSSDTFEAFF.

The gene calls are TRBV4-2 and TRBJ2-7; TRBD2 matches at 14 bases. After removal of 4 bases from V and 0 bases from J, the junction contained 14 bases not matched to a gene. Germline values: CDR1 LGHNA, CDR2 YNFKEQ. This CDR3 has 20 residues. As DNA, the CDR3 is TGTGCCAGCAGCCGTCCTCCGGGACTAGCGGGAGCCCTTTTCTCCTACGAGCAGTACTTC. Translation: CASSRPPGLAGALFSYEQYF.

V is TRBV27 and J is TRBJ2-5, with 8 bases that match TRBD2. The CDR3 contains 16 residues. V dropped 6 bases and J dropped 2; count of bases not matched to a gene: 11. Germline CDR1 MNHEY, CDR2 SMNVEV (reference sequence). This CDR3 is CASRGGASGLQETQYF. In nucleotides, the CDR3 is TGTGCCAGCAGAGGGGGGGCTAGCGGGCTTCAAGAGACCCAGTACTTC.

The chain has TRBV7-2 and TRBJ2-7, with unresolved D. Looked up from germline, CDR1 is SGHTA and CDR2 is FQGNSA. The CDR3 runs 12 residues. V gave up 3 bases and J gave up 0 bases, with 3 bases separating them. As DNA, the CDR3 is TGTGCCAGCAGCTTCAGCTCCTACGAGCAGTACTTC. Amino acid sequence: CASSFSSYEQYF. Looking up the rest from reference TRBV7-2 and TRBJ2-7 gives the full variable domain: GAGVSQSPSNKVTEKGKDVELRCDPISGHTALYWYRQSLGQGLEFLIYFQGNSAPDKSGLPSDRFSAERTGGSVSTLTIQRTQQEDSAVYLCASSFSSYEQYFGPGTRLTVT.

This clone was seen a few times. V is TRBV2 and J is TRBJ2-2, with 9 bases aligning to TRBD1. The CDR3 is 15 amino acids. Per the germline V gene, CDR1 is SNHLY and CDR2 is FYNNEI. The V segment lost 3 bases and the J segment 6 bases; nucleotides outside the gene matches: 5. The CDR3 loop is CASSEGTGYAGELFF. The CDR3 region has the DNA TGTGCCAGCAGTGAGGGGACAGGGTATGCCGGGGAGCTGTTTTTT.

The rearrangement uses TRBV6-6 and TRBJ2-3; D ambiguous. The germline CDR1 and CDR2 sequences are MNHNY and SVGAGI (reference sequence). The V and J ends lost 5 bases and 4 bases respectively, with 13 bases between them. The CDR3 consists of 14 residues. Here the CDR3 reads CASSPGSTSDTQYF. CDR3 sequence (DNA): TGTGCCAGCAGTCCGGGTAGTACATCAGATACGCAGTATTTT.

V and J are TRBV5-1 and TRBJ1-1; 7 bases align to TRBD1. Germline assignment: CDR1 SGHRS and CDR2 YFSETQ. The CDR3 extends over 14 amino acids. Trimming took 1 base from V and 4 from J; bases not matched to a gene: 4. The CDR3 here is CASSLPGGSTEAFF. The CDR3 DNA follows: TGCGCCAGCAGCTTGCCAGGGGGGAGCACTGAAGCTTTCTTT. The entire variable domain, with the rest obtained from reference TRBV5-1 and TRBJ1-1, is as follows: KAGVTQTPRYLIKTRGQQVTLSCSPISGHRSVSWYQQTPGQGLQFLFEYFSETQRNKGNFPGRFSGRQFSNSRSEMNVSTLELGDSALYLCASSLPGGSTEAFFGQGTRLTVV.

The genes are TRBV28 and TRBJ1-2; TRBD1 is a possible D gene (6 bases). The CDR3 length is 14 residues. V lost 6 bases and J lost 5, with 16 bases in between. Per germline, CDR1 MDHEN and CDR2 SYDVKM. CDR3 residues: CASSSEAGEYGYTF. Here the CDR3 DNA reads TGTGCCAGCAGCTCCGAGGCAGGGGAATATGGCTACACCTTC.

This clone was counted between two and nine times. V usage is TRBV25-1 and J usage is TRBJ2-2; perhaps TRBD2 as D (6 bases). The length of the CDR3 is 17 residues. Trimming pared 2 bases from V and 4 bases from J, leaving 17 bases between. Looked up from germline, CDR1 is MGHDK and CDR2 is SYGVNS. The CDR3 is CASSEKLAGRVTGELFF. DNA for the CDR3: TGTGCCAGCAGTGAAAAGCTGGCGGGGCGTGTCACCGGGGAGCTGTTTTTT.

The chain employs TRBV2 and TRBJ1-1; perhaps TRBD1 as D (6 bases). V was cut by 4 bases and J by 3 bases, with 15 bases left in between. Germline V lookup: CDR1 SNHLY, CDR2 FYNNEI. CDR3 length: 15 amino acids. CDR3 DNA: TGTGCCAGCAGTGTGGCACCGGGACATGACACTGAAGCTTTCTTT. It translates to CASSVAPGHDTEAFF.

The V and J genes are TRBV27 and TRBJ2-2; 7 nucleotides line up with TRBD1. This CDR3 has 14 residues. V dropped 6 bases and J dropped 4; count of bases not matched to a gene: 5. Germline CDR1 and CDR2: MNHEY and SMNVEV (reference sequence). CDR3 sequence reads: CASRTGVLTGELFF. CDR3 DNA sequence: TGTGCCAGCAGAACAGGGGTACTCACCGGGGAGCTGTTTTTT.

V usage is TRBV28 and J usage is TRBJ2-1; 10 bases match TRBD1. CDR1 and CDR2 (germline): MDHEN, SYDVKM. After removal of 3 bases from V and 7 bases from J, the junction contained 3 bases not matched to a gene. The CDR3 spans 14 residues. The CDR3 region is CASSFWTGGNEQFF. The CDR3 region has the DNA TGTGCCAGCAGTTTCTGGACAGGGGGTAATGAGCAGTTCTTC.